Below, one TCR beta chain is given with its context. This clonotype has more than one count but fewer than ten. Its antigen is still unknown. Within one base of it there is no much larger clone, and no base qualities were kept. Data came from an Illumina NovaSeq 6000. TCRalpha and TCRbeta cDNA libraries were built by 5'RACE with constant-segment primers, adding sample barcodes and unique molecular identifiers. Trizol reagent was used to extract RNA from every sample. Library amplification was performed in two PCR steps, and a second sample barcode and Illumina TruSeq adapters were introduced in the second step. Sequencing of the libraries was done on an Illumina NovaSeq, producing 2 x 150 bp paired-end reads. In the authors' own workflow: The reads were demultiplexed and collapsed into UMI-guided consensus sequences using migec v1.2.7. Using mixcr v2.1.11, UMI consensuses were aligned to TRA and TRB V and J templates and then assembled into clonotypes. Expanded or contracted clonotypes were those called significant by both edgeR and NoisET, with noise models trained on biological replicates. For edgeR calls, a false discovery rate-adjusted p below 0.01 and a log2 fold-change threshold of 1 were applied. As an exploratory analysis of dynamics, max-normalized trajectories of the 1000 most abundant clonotypes were examined by PCA with hierarchical clustering. The CD4 or CD8 phenotype of responding clones was assigned using the separately sequenced CD4+ and CD8+ repertoires. In TCRdb, the public reads were trimmed at Q25 with fastp and aligned with MiXCR, with productive beta chains retained. Every entry covers one CDR3 protein and lists the most common genes and DNA from its rows. The V and J calls were not made by the authors but by TCRdb's processing. Recorded for this sample are 220,000 or so distinct CDR3 sequences; around 9.1% of them occurred a single time. The ten biggest clones cover around 3.3% of the sample.

PBMCs were isolated by Ficoll-Paque density gradient centrifugation. The entry originates in a study of T-cell memory formation after mild COVID-19 (dated by TCRdb to 2020 to 2022). With respect to the entire study: TCR sequence clusters from the two donors were largely donor specific. In a couple of donors, T-cell clones that expanded and contracted after mild COVID-19 were tracked by sequencing TCRalpha and TCRbeta repertoires over time. Two young, previously healthy adult volunteers, one female and one male, were included in the cohort. Results and caveats for the whole study, not just this receptor: Some responding clones were detected in pre-infection memory, which suggested that pre-existing cross-reactive memory T cells had joined the SARS-CoV-2 response. The second-wave clones that peaked on day 37 were not confirmed to be SARS-CoV-2 specific. Clones contracting from day 15 to 85 had balanced CD4/CD8 phenotypes, while a second wave expanding from day 15 to 37 was biased towards CD4+. Only a couple of mild cases were covered by the study, and larger cohorts that include severe cases with pre-infection samples were considered necessary. Contracting CD4+ clones turned up mainly in the CM and EM memory subsets, whereas EMRA was where CD8+ clones were enriched.

The sequence was collected from a young man who had mild COVID-19 (a few samples of this study predate the infection). The sample titles of this study are shuffled in the database, so cell type and time point are left out; the donor was told from shared clones. Sample: PBMCs or a T cell subset sorted from them (not recorded which).

For the CDR3, the sequence is CATSRYIGGYTF. The DNA sequence reads TGTGCCACCAGCAGATATATAGGTGGCTACACCTTC. The chain joins TRBV15 to TRBJ1-2; no D segment can be confidently identified. V drops 2 bases and J drops 7 bases, leaving 8 bases in between. Taken from cysteine to phenylalanine, the CDR3 has 12 residues. Only the CDR3 DNA stays, 36 bases, in frame from base 1. Sequences LNHNV (CDR1) and YYDKDF (CDR2) are obtained from the germline V gene (reference sequence). Beyond the CDR3, the reference TRBV15 and TRBJ1-2 genes provide the residues; the full variable domain reads: DAMVIQNPRYQVTQFGKPVTLSCSQTLNHNVMYWYQQKSSQAPKLLFHYYDKDFNNEADTPDNFQSRRPNTSFCFLDIRSPGLGDTAMYLCATSRYIGGYTFGSGTRLTVV.